Listed below are T cell receptor beta chains from one sample, sequenced in a study of molecular identifiers for immune sequencing clone quantification. MiXCR was run by TCRdb on the PCR reads, yielding one entry per CDR3 protein. The sample lists about 640,000 distinct CDR3 sequences, 15% to 20% occurring once. The source material was naive CD8+ T cells from blood, with Jurkat cell RNA spiked in. The receptors were sampled from a human donor in good health. Some libraries in this study had Jurkat cell RNA spiked in. The CDR3 runs from the conserved cysteine through the conserved F or W. A D gene is named only where the DNA matches it firmly. Clone size is given for some rows only: seen once, a few or many times, or a class if the clone is expanded.

>many|TRBJ2-7|TRBV4-3|TRBD2
TGCGCCAGCAGCCAAGGCGGCGGGAGGTACTACGAGCAGTACTTC
CASSQGGGRYYEQYF
>many|TRBJ1-1|TRBV6-2/TRBV6-3|-
TGCGCCAGCAGCTACAGGGAGGGCACTGAAGCTTTCTTT
CASSYREGTEAFF
>many|TRBJ2-7|TRBV27|-
TGTGCCAGCAGTTTAGGGCACGATGGCTACGAGCAGTACTTC
CASSLGHDGYEQYF
>-|TRBJ2-1|TRBV2|-
TGTGCCAGCATTCGAACCTTACGCTACAATGAGCAGTTCTTC
CASIRTLRYNEQFF
>many|TRBJ2-3|TRBV12-3/TRBV12-4|TRBD2
TGTGCCAGCGGCAAACAGGGGGCCGGGACTAGCGGCTTAATAAGGGATACGCAGTATTTT
CASGKQGAGTSGLIRDTQYF
>many|TRBJ2-7|TRBV20-1|-
TGCAGTGCTAGACCAGGCGGGTCGGCATACGAGCAGTACTTC
CSARPGGSAYEQYF
>many|TRBJ2-3|TRBV20-1|TRBD2
TGCAGTGCTAGAGATGGGACTAGCGGGGTTAGCACAGATACGCAGTATTTT
CSARDGTSGVSTDTQYF
>few|TRBJ1-5|TRBV19|TRBD1
TGTGCCAGTAGTATGGGGCTCCCAGGGGGGGTATTTTCGTATCAGCCCCAGCATTTT
CASSMGLPGGVFSYQPQHF
>-|TRBJ2-1|TRBV12-3/TRBV12-4|TRBD1
TGTGCCAGCAGCCGCCCGGGACAGGGGGCCTCTAATCAGGCCTACAATGAGCAGTTCTTC
CASSRPGQGASNQAYNEQFF
>many|TRBJ2-1|TRBV7-6|TRBD1
TGTGCCAGCAGCTTAGTAGGGGGCCCCTACAATGAGCAGTTCTTC
CASSLVGGPYNEQFF
>many|TRBJ2-5|TRBV2|-
TGTGCCAGCGACGGGAAAATAAAAGAGACCCAGTACTTC
CASDGKIKETQYF
>many|TRBJ1-1|TRBV5-1|-
TGCGCCAGCACGGACAGTTCCACTATGAACACTGAAGCTTTCTTT
CASTDSSTMNTEAFF
>many|TRBJ2-5|TRBV14|-
TGTGCCAGCAGCCAAGAAATCCGCGGGTCCCAGTACTTC
CASSQEIRGSQYF
>-|TRBJ2-5|TRBV9|-
TGTGCCAGCAGGGGACAAGACCAAGAGACCCAGTACTTC
CASRGQDQETQYF
>many|TRBJ1-1|TRBV5-5|-
TGTGCCAGCAGCTTGGAACAGGCCAACACTGAAGCTTTCTTT
CASSLEQANTEAFF
>-|TRBJ2-3|TRBV11-2|-
TGTGCCAGCAGCTTACTACCGCCCGAAGATACGCAGTATTTT
CASSLLPPEDTQYF
>many|TRBJ1-6|TRBV27|-
TGTGCCAGCAGTTTACTGCAGAATTCACCCCTCCACTTT
CASSLLQNSPLHF
>many|TRBJ2-5|TRBV7-9|TRBD2
TGTGCCAGCAGCTTGACACGCGGGAGTCAAGAGACCCAGTACTTC
CASSLTRGSQETQYF
>many|TRBJ2-3|TRBV4-1|TRBD2
TGCGCCAGCAGCGAAAGGACTAGCGGGGGTCCCACAGATACGCAGTATTTT
CASSERTSGGPTDTQYF
>many|TRBJ2-7|TRBV2|TRBD1
TGTGCCAGCCTAGACCCGGGACAGGGGGCCTGGGAGCAGTACTTC
CASLDPGQGAWEQYF
>many|TRBJ1-5|TRBV7-6|-
TGTGCCAGCAGCTTACGGAGAGGGGATCAGCCCCAGCATTTT
CASSLRRGDQPQHF
>few|TRBJ2-7|TRBV12-3/TRBV12-4|-
TGTGCCAGCAGTTTACGGCTACCCTACGAGCAGTACTTC
CASSLRLPYEQYF
>many|TRBJ2-3|TRBV7-9|-
TGTGCCAGCATCCCGGAGGGGGCCCCCCGAGATACGCAGTATTTT
CASIPEGAPRDTQYF
>-|TRBJ2-3|TRBV5-3|-
TGTGCCAGCAGCTTGGTCCCGGATTCAGATACGCAGTATTTT
CASSLVPDSDTQYF
>few|TRBJ2-1|TRBV2|-
TGTGCCAGCAGCCCCCGGGACAACTCCTACAATGAGCAGTTCTTC
CASSPRDNSYNEQFF
>many|TRBJ2-5|TRBV7-9|-
TGTGCCAGCAGCTTAGTGGCCGAACAGACCCAGTACTTC
CASSLVAEQTQYF
>many|TRBJ2-3|TRBV15|TRBD1
TGTGCCACCAGCAGAACACGGACAGGCAGCGTCCATACGCAGTATTTT
CATSRTRTGSVHTQYF
>many|TRBJ1-2|TRBV2|-
TGTGCCAGCAAAGGGGGAACCTCTAACTATGGCTACACCTTC
CASKGGTSNYGYTF
>many|TRBJ2-7|TRBV5-1|-
TGCGCCAGCAGCTTCGACCCTGGGTACGAGCAGTACTTC
CASSFDPGYEQYF
>many|TRBJ2-7|TRBV4-3|TRBD2
TGCGCCAGCAGCCAGATACGGGGGGGCTACGAGCAGTACTTC
CASSQIRGGYEQYF
>many|TRBJ2-6|TRBV7-3|-
TGTGCCAGCAGCTTCGACGTAGCTGGGGCCAACGTCCTGACTTTC
CASSFDVAGANVLTF
>many|TRBJ1-1|TRBV5-6|-
TGTGCCAGCAGCTTTTACGAGGGGCGAGTTACTGAAGCTTTCTTT
CASSFYEGRVTEAFF
>-|TRBJ2-5|TRBV12-3/TRBV12-4|TRBD1
TGTGCCAGCAGTCCCGGGACAGGGCCTAATTGGGGGACCCAGCACTTC
CASSPGTGPNWGTQHF
>few|TRBJ2-7|TRBV11-1|TRBD1
TGTGCCAGCAGCTCCGACAGGGTTTCCTCCTACGAGCAGTACTTC
CASSSDRVSSYEQYF
>many|TRBJ2-3|TRBV24-1|TRBD2
TGTGCCACCAGCTTAGCGGGGTCAGATACGCAGTATTTT
CATSLAGSDTQYF
>many|TRBJ1-5|TRBV4-3|-
TGCGCCAGCAGCCAAGATAGGCAGGGGATATTCGGCAATCAGCCCCAGCATTTT
CASSQDRQGIFGNQPQHF
>many|TRBJ2-3|TRBV7-9|TRBD2
TGTGCCAGCAGCTCGGCCGGGACTAGCGGGAGGGGCACAGATACGCAGTATTTT
CASSSAGTSGRGTDTQYF
>many|TRBJ2-5|TRBV2|TRBD2
TGTGCCAGCAGAACCGGGACTAACCAAGAGACCCAGTACTTC
CASRTGTNQETQYF
>-|TRBJ2-7|TRBV11-1|-
TGTGCCAGCAGCTTAGCGGCTAGCCCATTCCACGAGCAGTACTTC
CASSLAASPFHEQYF
>many|TRBJ2-7|TRBV7-8|TRBD1
TGTGCCAGCAGCCCGAGGACAGGGGCCGTCTACGAGCAGTACTTC
CASSPRTGAVYEQYF
>many|TRBJ2-1|TRBV11-2|TRBD2
TGTGCCAGCAGCTTACGATTCCGGGACTATAAAGACTTAGCTCGGGGCAATGAGCAGTTCTTC
CASSLRFRDYKDLARGNEQFF
>-|TRBJ2-1|TRBV7-6|TRBD2
TGTGCCAGCAGCTTCCTGGCTAGCGGGAGTGGCAATGAGCAGTTCTTC
CASSFLASGSGNEQFF
>few|TRBJ2-3|TRBV6-5|-
TGTGCCAGCAGTTACTCGACAGGCTACCCCCCAGATACGCAGTATTTT
CASSYSTGYPPDTQYF
>many|TRBJ1-1|TRBV6-5|TRBD1
TGTGCCAGCAGTTACGGCCGGCAGGGGGTCACTGAAGCTTTCTTT
CASSYGRQGVTEAFF
>few|TRBJ1-2|TRBV27|-
TGTGCCAGCAGTCCGACGACAAACGCTGGATATGGCTACACCTTC
CASSPTTNAGYGYTF
>many|TRBJ1-1|TRBV13|-
TGTGCCAGCGGGGGGGGCGGCACTGAAGCTTTCTTT
CASGGGGTEAFF
>-|TRBJ2-1|TRBV2|-
TGTGCCAGCATAAAAGCGAATGAGCAGTTCTTC
CASIKANEQFF
>many|TRBJ1-1|TRBV5-5|-
TGTGCCAGCAGCGGCATCCACACTGAAGCTTTCTTT
CASSGIHTEAFF
>few|TRBJ2-1|TRBV2|-
TGTGCCACAACCCCCCGGGACGGATCCTACAATGAGCAGTTCTTC
CATTPRDGSYNEQFF
>many|TRBJ2-7|TRBV7-9|-
TGTGCCAGCAGCCCGCTCGGACTCGAGCAGTACTTC
CASSPLGLEQYF